Given below is one T cell receptor (beta chain) in context. Its antigen remains unknown. The data derive from a study of cytomegalovirus exposure and HLA in healthy donors. Study-wide findings and caveats: In vitro data verified a few CMV-associated chains as specific for CMV antigens.

This CDR3 is 15 amino acids long. Germline V gives CDR1 PRHDT, CDR2 FYEKMQ (reference sequence). The ends were cut back, 5 bases at V and 2 bases at J, with 13 bases in the middle. Both 60 Vbeta primers and 13 Jbeta primers went into the PCR. As handled by the study authors: As a later analysis found, there were roughly 80 million unique TCR beta chains, of which about 10 million were shared. The repertoire was sequenced with immunoSEQ multiplex PCR; TCRdb's copy has only in-frame clones and lacks some. For V, J and clone size, that table is used; D and trimming come from the DNA. Among 190,000 or so clones listed, about four fifths were seen once.

The sample was PBMCs. This chain joins TRBV13 and TRBJ1-3; a weak D match, TRBD1 (6 bases). The receptor was derived from a man aged 45-60 years in good health and CMV-seronegative. CDR3 in amino acids: CASSRDRLAGNTIYF. The CDR3, as DNA: TGTGCCAGCAGCAGAGACAGGTTAGCTGGAAACACCATATATTTT.